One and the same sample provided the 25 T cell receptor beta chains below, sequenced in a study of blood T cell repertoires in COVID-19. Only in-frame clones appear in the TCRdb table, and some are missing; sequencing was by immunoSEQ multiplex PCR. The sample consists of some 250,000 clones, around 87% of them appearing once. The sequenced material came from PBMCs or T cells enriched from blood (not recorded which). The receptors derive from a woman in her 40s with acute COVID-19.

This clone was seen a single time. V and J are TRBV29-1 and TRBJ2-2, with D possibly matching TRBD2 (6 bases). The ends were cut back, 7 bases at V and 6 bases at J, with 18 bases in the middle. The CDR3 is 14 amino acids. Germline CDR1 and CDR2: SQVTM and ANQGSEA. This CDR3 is CSATRDKKPGELFF. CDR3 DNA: TGCAGCGCGACTAGAGACAAGAAACCCGGGGAGCTGTTTTTT.

CDR3 in amino acids: CASSIDPGVSSYNEQFF. The CDR3 DNA sequence: TGTGCCAGTAGTATAGACCCCGGGGTTAGCTCCTACAATGAGCAGTTCTTC. The chain links TRBV19 to TRBJ2-1, with D tentatively TRBD2 (5 bases). The CDR3 extends over 17 amino acids. V lost 0 bases, J lost 0 bases, and 12 bases lay in between. Germline loops: CDR1 LNHDA, CDR2 SQIVND (reference sequence).

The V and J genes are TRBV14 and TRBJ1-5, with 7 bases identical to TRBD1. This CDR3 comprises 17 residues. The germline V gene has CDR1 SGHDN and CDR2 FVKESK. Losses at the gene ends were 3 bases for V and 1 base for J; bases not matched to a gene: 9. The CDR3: CASSHIDRVRSNQPQHF. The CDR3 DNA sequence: TGTGCCAGCAGCCACATCGACAGGGTTCGGAGCAATCAGCCCCAGCATTTT.

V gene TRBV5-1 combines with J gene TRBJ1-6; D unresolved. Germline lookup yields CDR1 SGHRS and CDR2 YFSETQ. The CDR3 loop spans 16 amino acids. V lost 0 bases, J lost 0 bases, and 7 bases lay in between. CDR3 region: CASSLGAVSYNSPLHF. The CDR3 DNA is TGCGCCAGCAGCTTGGGGGCAGTCTCCTATAATTCACCCCTCCACTTT.

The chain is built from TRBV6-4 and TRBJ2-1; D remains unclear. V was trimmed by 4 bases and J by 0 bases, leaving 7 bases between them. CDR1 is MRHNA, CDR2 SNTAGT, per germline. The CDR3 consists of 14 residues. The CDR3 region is CASSVESSYNEQFF. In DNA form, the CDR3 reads TGTGCCAGCAGTGTTGAGAGCTCCTACAATGAGCAGTTCTTC.

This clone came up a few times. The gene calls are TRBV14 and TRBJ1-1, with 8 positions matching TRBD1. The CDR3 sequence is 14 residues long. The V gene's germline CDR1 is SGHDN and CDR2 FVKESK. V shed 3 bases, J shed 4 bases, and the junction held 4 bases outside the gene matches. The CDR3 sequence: CASSQTQGVTEAFF. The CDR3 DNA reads TGTGCCAGCAGCCAGACACAGGGGGTCACTGAAGCTTTCTTT.

DNA of the CDR3: TGTGCCAGCAGGGGGCGGGGGAAGTTCTTC. This encodes CASRGRGKFF. The gene calls are TRBV21-1 and TRBJ2-1; no DNA check was done on the table's D call, TRBD2. TRBV21-1 is flagged as a pseudogene. CDR3 size: 10 residues.

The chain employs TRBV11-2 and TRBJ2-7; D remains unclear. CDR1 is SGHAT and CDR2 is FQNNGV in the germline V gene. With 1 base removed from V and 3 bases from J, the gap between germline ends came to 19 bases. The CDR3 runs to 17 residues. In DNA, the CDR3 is TGTGCCAGCAGCTTAGGGGCCGGATCCCCTCTATTCTACGAGCAGTACTTC. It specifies CASSLGAGSPLFYEQYF.

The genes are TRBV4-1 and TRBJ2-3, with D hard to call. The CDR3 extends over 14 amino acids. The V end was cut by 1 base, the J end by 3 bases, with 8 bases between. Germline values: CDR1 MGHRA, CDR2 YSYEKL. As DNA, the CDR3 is TGCGCCAGCAGCCAAGCTTTAGATACAGATACGCAGTATTTT. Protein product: CASSQALDTDTQYF.

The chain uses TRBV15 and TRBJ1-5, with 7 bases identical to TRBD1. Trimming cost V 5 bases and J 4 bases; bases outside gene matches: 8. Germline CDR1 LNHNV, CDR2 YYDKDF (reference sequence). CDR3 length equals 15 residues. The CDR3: CATSDRDKGNQPQHF. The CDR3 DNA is TGTGCCACCAGCGACAGGGATAAAGGGAATCAGCCCCAGCATTTT. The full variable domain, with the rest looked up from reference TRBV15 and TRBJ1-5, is DAMVIQNPRYQVTQFGKPVTLSCSQTLNHNVMYWYQQKSSQAPKLLFHYYDKDFNNEADTPDNFQSRRPNTSFCFLDIRSPGLGDTAMYLCATSDRDKGNQPQHFGDGTRLSIL.

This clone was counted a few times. CDR3 nucleotide sequence: TGTGCCAGCAGTGGATCACTAGAAAAGAATGAGCAGTTCTTC. Translation: CASSGSLEKNEQFF. V gene TRBV2 combines with J gene TRBJ2-1, with a possible D match to TRBD2 (5 bases). V dropped 4 bases and J dropped 7 bases, with 14 bases sitting between them. This CDR3 has 14 amino acids. The germline V gene encodes CDR1 SNHLY and CDR2 FYNNEI. Full variable domain (rest looked up from reference TRBV2 and TRBJ2-1): EPEVTQTPSHQVTQMGQEVILRCVPISNHLYFYWYRQILGQKVEFLVSFYNNEISEKSEIFDDQFSVERPDGSNFTLKIRSTKLEDSAMYFCASSGSLEKNEQFFGPGTRLTVL.

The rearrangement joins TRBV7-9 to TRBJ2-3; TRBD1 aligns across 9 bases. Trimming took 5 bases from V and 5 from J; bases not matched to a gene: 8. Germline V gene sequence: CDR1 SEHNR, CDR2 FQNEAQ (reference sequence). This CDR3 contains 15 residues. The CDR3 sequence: CASSRIPDRGDTQYF. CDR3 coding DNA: TGTGCCAGCAGCCGCATCCCGGACAGGGGAGATACGCAGTATTTT.

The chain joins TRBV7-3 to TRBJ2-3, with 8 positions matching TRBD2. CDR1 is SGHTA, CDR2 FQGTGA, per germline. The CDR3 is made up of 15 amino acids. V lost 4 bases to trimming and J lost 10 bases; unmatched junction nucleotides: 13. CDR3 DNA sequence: TGTGCCAGCAGCTCGGACGGGGCTAGCGGGTCTGCGCAGTATTTT. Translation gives CASSSDGASGSAQYF. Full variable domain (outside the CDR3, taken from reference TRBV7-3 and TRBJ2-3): GAGVSQTPSNKVTEKGKYVELRCDPISGHTALYWYRQSLGQGPEFLIYFQGTGAADDSGLPNDRFFAVRPEGSVSTLKIQRTERGDSAVYLCASSSDGASGSAQYFGPGTRLTVL.

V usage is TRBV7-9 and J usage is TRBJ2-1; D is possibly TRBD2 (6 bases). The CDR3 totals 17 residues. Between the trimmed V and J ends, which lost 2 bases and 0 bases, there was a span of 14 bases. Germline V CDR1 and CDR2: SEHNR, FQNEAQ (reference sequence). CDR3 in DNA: TGTGCCAGCAGCTTACGGGAGAGGGCGACCTCCTACAATGAGCAGTTCTTC. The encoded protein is CASSLRERATSYNEQFF.

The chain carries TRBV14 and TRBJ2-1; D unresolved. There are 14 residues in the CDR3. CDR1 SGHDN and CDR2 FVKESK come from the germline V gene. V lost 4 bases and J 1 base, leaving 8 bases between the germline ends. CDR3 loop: CASSRLESYNEQFF. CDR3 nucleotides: TGTGCCAGCAGCCGACTGGAATCCTACAATGAGCAGTTCTTC.

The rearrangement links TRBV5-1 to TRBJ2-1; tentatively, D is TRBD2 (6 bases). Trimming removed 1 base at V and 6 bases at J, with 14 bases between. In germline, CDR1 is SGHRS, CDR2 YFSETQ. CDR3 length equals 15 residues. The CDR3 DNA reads TGCGCCAGCAGCTTGATCCCTAGCGAGAGCAATGAGCAGTTCTTC. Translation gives CASSLIPSESNEQFF.

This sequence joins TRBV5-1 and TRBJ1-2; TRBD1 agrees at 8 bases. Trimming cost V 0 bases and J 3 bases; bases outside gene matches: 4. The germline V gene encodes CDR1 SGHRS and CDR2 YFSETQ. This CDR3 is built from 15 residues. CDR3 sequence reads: CASSLARGLDYGYTF. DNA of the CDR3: TGCGCCAGCAGCTTGGCCAGGGGGCTCGACTATGGCTACACCTTC.

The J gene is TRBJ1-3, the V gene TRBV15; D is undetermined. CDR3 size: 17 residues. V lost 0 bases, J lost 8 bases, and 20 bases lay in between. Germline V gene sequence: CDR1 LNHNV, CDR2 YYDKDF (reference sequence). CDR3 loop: CATSRDLDLDSRDTIYF. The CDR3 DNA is TGTGCCACCAGCAGAGATCTGGACTTGGACTCGCGAGACACCATATATTTT.

CDR3 sequence reads: CASREYGSLSGEKLFF. DNA of the CDR3: TGTGCCAGCAGAGAATATGGGTCTCTGTCGGGGGAAAAACTGTTTTTT. The genes are TRBV6-1 and TRBJ1-4, with D uncertain. In germline, CDR1 is MNHNS, CDR2 SASEGT. The CDR3 sequence is 16 residues long. Trimming cost V 6 bases and J 8 bases, with 22 bases left between them.

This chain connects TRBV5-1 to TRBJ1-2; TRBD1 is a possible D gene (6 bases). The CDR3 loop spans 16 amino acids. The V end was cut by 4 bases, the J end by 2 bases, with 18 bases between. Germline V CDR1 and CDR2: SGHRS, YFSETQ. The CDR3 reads CASSPNSGTTNYGYTF. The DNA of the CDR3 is TGCGCCAGCAGCCCTAACTCCGGGACAACCAACTATGGCTACACCTTC.

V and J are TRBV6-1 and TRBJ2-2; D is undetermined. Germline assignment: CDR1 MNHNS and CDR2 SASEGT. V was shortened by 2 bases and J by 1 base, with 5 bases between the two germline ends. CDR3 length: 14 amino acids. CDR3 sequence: CASSEFGNTGELFF. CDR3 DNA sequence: TGTGCCAGCAGTGAATTCGGGAACACCGGGGAGCTGTTTTTT.

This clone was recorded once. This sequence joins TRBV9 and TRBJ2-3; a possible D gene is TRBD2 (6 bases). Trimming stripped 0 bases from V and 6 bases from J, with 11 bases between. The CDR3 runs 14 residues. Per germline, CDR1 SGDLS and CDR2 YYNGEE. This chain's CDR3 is CASSVVGGTDTQYF. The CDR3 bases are TGTGCCAGCAGCGTAGTTGGAGGGACCGATACGCAGTATTTT.

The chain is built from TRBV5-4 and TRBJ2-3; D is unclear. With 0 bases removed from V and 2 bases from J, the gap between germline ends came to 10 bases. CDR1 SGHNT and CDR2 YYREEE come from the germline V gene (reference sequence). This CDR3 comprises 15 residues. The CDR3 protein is CASSLELADTDTQYF. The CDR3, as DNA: TGTGCCAGCAGCTTGGAATTAGCCGACACAGATACGCAGTATTTT. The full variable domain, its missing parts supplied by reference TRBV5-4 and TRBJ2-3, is ETGVTQSPTHLIKTRGQQVTLRCSSQSGHNTVSWYQQALGQGPQFIFQYYREEENGRGNFPPRFSGLQFPNYSSELNVNALELDDSALYLCASSLELADTDTQYFGPGTRLTVL.

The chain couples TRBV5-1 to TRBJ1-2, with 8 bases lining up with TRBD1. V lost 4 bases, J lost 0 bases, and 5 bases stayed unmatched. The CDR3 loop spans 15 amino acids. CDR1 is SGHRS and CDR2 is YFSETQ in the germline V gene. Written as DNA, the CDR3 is TGCGCCAGCAGCCGGGACAGGTTAGCTAACTATGGCTACACCTTC. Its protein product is CASSRDRLANYGYTF.

DNA of the CDR3: TGTGCCAGCCAAGGGACATACTTAGGGGGCTACACCTTC. It specifies CASQGTYLGGYTF. The V call is TRBV2, the J call TRBJ1-2; D is perhaps TRBD1 (6 bases). Germline assignment: CDR1 SNHLY and CDR2 FYNNEI. The CDR3 spans 13 residues. The V end lost 8 bases, the J end lost 8 bases, and 18 bases lay between the germline ends.